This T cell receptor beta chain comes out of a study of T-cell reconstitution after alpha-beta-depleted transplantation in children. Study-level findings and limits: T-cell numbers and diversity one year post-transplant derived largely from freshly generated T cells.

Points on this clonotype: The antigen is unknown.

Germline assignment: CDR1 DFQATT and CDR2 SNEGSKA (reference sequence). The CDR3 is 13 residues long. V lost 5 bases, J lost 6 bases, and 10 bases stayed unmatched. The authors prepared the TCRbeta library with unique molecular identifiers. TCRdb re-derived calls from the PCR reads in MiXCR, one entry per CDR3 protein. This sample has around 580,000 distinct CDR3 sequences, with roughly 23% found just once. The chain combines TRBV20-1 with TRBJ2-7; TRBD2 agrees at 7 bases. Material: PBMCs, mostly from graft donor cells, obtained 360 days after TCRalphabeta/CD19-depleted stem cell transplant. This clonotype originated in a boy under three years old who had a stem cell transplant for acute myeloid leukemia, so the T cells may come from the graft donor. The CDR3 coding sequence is TGCAGTGCTTCCCGGCGGGGGTCAGGCGAGCAGTACTTC. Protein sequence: CSASRRGSGEQYF.